This TCR beta chain was sequenced in a study of T cells in Graves' hyperthyroidism and ophthalmopathy. Authors of the study amplified TCR beta CDR3 regions from RNA transcripts. Initially, a first-round RT-PCR of the TCR CDR3 employed the HTBI primer set. MiXCR, applied by TCRdb to the multiplex PCR reads, yields one record per CDR3 protein. The sample consists of more than 55,000 distinct CDR3 sequences, approximately 57% of them appearing once. Sequenced input: blood. The clonotype originates from a woman aged 60-70 years with Graves' ophthalmopathy.

CDR3 amino acids: CASSLVDVAGGPLWRNEQFF. Written as DNA, the CDR3 is TGTGCCAGCAGTTTAGTTGATGTAGCGGGAGGCCCCCTTTGGAGGAATGAGCAGTTCTTC. This chain uses TRBV28 with TRBJ2-1; 10 nucleotides match TRBD2. With 2 bases clipped from V and 7 bases from J, the junction kept 20 bases outside the gene matches. Germline V gene sequence: CDR1 MDHEN, CDR2 SYDVKM. CDR3 length equals 20 residues.